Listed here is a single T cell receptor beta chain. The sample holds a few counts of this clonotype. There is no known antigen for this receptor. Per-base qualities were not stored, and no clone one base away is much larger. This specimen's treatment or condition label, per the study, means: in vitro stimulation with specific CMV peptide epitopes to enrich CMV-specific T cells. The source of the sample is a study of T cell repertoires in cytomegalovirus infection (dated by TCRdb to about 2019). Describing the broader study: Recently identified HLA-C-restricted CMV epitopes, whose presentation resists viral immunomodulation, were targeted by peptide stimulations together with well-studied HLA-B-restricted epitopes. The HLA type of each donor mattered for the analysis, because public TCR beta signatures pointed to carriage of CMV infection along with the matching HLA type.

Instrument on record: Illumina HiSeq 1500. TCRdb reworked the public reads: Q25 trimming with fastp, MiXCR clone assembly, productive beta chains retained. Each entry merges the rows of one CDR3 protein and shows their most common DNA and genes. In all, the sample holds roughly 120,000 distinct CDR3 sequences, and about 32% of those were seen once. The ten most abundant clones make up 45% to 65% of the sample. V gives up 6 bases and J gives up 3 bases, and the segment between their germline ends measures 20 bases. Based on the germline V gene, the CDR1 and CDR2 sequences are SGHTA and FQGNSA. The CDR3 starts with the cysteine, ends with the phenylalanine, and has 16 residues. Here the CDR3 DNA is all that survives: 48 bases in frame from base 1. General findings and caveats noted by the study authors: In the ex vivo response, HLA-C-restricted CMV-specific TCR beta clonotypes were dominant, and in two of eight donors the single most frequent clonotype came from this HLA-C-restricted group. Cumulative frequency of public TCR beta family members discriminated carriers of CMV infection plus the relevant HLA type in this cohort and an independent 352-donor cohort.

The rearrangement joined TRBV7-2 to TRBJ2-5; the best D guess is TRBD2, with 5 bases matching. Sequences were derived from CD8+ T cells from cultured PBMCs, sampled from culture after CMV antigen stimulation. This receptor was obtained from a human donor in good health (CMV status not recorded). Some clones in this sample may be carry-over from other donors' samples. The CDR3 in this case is CASSAIGGLEKETQYF. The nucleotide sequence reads TGTGCCAGCAGTGCGATCGGAGGACTCGAAAAAGAGACCCAGTACTTC.